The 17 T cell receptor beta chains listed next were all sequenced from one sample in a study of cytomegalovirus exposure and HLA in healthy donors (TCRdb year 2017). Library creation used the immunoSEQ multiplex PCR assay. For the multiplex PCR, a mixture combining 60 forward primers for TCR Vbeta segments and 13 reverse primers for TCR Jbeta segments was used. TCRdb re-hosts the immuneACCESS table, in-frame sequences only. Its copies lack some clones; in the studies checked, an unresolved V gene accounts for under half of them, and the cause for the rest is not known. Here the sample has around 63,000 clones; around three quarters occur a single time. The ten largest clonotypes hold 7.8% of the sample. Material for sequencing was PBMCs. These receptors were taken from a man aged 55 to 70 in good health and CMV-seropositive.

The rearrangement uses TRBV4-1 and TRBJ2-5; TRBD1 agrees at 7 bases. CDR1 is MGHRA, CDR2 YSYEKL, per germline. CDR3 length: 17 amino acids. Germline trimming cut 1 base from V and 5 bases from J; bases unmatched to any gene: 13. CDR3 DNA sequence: TGCGCCAGCAGCCAAGTCTTTCCGGGACAGTCTGGGGAGACCCAGTACTTC. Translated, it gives CASSQVFPGQSGETQYF.

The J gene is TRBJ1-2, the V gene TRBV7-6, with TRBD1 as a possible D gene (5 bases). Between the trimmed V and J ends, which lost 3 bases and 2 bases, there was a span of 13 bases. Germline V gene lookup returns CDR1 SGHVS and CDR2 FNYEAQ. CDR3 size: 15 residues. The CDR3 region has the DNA TGTGCCAGCAGCTTGAACAGGAATGCGAACTATGGCTACACCTTC. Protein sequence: CASSLNRNANYGYTF.

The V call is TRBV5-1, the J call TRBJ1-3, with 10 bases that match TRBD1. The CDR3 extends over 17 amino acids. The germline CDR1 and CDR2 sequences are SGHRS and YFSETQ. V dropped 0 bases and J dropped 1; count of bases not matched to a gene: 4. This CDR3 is CASSLGTGGRSGNTIYF. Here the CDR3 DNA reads TGCGCCAGCAGCTTGGGGACAGGGGGAAGGTCTGGAAACACCATATATTTT.

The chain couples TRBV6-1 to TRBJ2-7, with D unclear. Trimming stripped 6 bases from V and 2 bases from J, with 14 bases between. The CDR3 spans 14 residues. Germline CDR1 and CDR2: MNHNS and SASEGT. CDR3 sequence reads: CASRPGLVAYEQYF. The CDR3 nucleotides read TGTGCCAGCAGGCCGGGTCTCGTGGCCTACGAGCAGTACTTC.

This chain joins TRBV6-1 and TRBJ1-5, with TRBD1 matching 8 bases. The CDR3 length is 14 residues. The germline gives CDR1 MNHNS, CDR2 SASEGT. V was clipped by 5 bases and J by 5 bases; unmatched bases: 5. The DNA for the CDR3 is TGTGCCAGCAGTATCAGGGGGCGAGATCAGCCCCAGCATTTT. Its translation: CASSIRGRDQPQHF.

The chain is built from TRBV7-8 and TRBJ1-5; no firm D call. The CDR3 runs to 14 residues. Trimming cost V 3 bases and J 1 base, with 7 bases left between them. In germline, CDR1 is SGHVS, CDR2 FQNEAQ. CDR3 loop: CASSFQASNQPQHF. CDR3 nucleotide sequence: TGTGCCAGCAGCTTTCAGGCGAGCAATCAGCCCCAGCATTTT. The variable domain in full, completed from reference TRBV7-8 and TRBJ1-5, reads GAGVSQSPRYKVAKRGQDVALRCDPISGHVSLFWYQQALGQGPEFLTYFQNEAQLDKSGLPSDRFFAERPEGSVSTLKIQRTQQEDSAVYLCASSFQASNQPQHFGDGTRLSIL.

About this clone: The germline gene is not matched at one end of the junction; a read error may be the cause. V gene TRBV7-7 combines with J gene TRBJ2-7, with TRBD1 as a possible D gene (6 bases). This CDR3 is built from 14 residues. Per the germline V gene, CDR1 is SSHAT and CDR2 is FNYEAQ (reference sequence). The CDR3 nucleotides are TGTGCTAGCAGCTTAGCGAGGCCAGGGGCCGAGCAGTACTTC. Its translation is CASSLARPGAEQYF.

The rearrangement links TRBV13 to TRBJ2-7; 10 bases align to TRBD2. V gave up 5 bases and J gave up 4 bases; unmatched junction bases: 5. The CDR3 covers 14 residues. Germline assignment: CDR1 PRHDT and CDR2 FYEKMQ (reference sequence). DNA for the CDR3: TGTGCCAGCAGCCAGCGGGGGGGCATTTACGAGCAGTACTTC. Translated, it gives CASSQRGGIYEQYF.

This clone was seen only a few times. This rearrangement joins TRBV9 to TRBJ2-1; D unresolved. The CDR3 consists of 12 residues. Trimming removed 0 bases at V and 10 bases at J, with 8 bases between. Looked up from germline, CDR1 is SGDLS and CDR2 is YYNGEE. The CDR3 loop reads CASSVGSEEQFF. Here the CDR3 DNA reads TGTGCCAGCAGCGTAGGGAGCGAGGAGCAGTTCTTC. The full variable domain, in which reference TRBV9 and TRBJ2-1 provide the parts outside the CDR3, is DSGVTQTPKHLITATGQRVTLRCSPRSGDLSVYWYQQSLDQGLQFLIQYYNGEERAKGNILERFSAQQFPDLHSELNLSSLELGDSALYFCASSVGSEEQFFGPGTRLTVL.

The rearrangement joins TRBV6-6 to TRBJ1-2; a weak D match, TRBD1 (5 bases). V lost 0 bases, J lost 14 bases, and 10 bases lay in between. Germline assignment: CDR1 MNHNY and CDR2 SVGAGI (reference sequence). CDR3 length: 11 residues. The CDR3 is CASSYSGRETF. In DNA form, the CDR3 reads TGTGCCAGCAGTTACTCGGGCAGGGAAACCTTC.

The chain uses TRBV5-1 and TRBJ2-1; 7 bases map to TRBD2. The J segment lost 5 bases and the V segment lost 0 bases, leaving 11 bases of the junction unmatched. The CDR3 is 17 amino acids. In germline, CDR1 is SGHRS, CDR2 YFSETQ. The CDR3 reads CASSLGARAGLDNEQFF. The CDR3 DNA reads TGCGCCAGCAGCTTGGGAGCGCGAGCGGGGCTCGACAATGAGCAGTTCTTC.

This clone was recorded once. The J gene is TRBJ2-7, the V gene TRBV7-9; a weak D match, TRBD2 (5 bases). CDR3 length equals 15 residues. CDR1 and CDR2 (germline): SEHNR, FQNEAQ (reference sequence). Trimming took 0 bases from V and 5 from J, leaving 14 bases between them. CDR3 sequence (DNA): TGTGCCAGCAGCTTAGCGCGGGTCGGAGGAAACGAGCAGTACTTC. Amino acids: CASSLARVGGNEQYF.

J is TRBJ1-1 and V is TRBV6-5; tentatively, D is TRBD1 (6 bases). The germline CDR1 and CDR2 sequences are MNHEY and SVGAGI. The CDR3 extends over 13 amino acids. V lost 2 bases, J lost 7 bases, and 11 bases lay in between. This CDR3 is CASSYRGGGEAFF. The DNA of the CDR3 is TGTGCCAGCAGTTACAGGGGAGGGGGTGAAGCTTTCTTT.

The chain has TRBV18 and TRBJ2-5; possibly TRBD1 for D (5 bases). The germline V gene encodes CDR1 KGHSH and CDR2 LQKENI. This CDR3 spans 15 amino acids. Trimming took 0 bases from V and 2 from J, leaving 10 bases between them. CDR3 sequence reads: CASSPPSQGQETQYF. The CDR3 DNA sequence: TGTGCCAGCTCACCACCGTCGCAGGGTCAAGAGACCCAGTACTTC. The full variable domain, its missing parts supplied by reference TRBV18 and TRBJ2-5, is NAGVMQNPRHLVRRRGQEARLRCSPMKGHSHVYWYRQLPEEGLKFMVYLQKENIIDESGMPKERFSAEFPKEGPSILRIQQVVRGDSAAYFCASSPPSQGQETQYFGPGTRLLVL.

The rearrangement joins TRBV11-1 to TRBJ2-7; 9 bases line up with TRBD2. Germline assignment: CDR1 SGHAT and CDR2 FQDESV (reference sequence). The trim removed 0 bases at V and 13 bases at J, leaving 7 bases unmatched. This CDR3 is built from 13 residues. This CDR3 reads CASSLATSGDLYF. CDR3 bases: TGTGCCAGCAGCTTAGCGACTAGCGGAGACCTATACTTC.

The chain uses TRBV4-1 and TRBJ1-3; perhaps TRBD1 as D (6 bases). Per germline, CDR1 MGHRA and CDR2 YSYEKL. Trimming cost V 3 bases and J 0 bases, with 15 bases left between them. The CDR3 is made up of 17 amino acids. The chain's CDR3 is CASSQSRQDFSGNTIYF. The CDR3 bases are TGCGCCAGCAGCCAGAGTAGACAGGATTTCTCTGGAAACACCATATATTTT.

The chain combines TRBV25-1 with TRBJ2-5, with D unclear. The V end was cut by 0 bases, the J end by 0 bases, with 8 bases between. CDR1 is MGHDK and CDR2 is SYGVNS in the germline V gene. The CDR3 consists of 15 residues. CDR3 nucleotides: TGTGCCAGCAGTGAATATGGCGGTTACCAAGAGACCCAGTACTTC. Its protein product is CASSEYGGYQETQYF.